The 10 T cell receptor beta chains in this list originate from one sample, sequenced in a study of T cell repertoires in cytomegalovirus infection (dated by TCRdb to about 2019). Sequencing was carried out with an Illumina HiSeq 1500. The public reads were quality trimmed at Q25 with fastp and then assembled into clones with MiXCR by TCRdb, keeping productive beta chains. Rows with a matching CDR3 protein are joined into one entry that keeps the most common DNA and genes. The sample profile shows about 300,000 distinct CDR3 sequences; about 9.2% of them were found once. Jointly, the top ten make up approximately 2.4% of the sample. Sequenced: PBMCs. The receptors shown here come from a human donor in good health (CMV status not recorded). Some clones in this sample may be carry-over from other donors' samples.

The rearrangement links TRBV7-9 to TRBJ1-5, with D possibly TRBD1 on 5 matching bases. CDR1 and CDR2 (germline): SEHNR, FQNEAQ (reference sequence). V dropped 4 bases and J dropped 6 bases, with 19 bases sitting between them. The CDR3 has 16 amino acids. CDR3 residues: CASSSGAWGEVQPQHF. The CDR3 bases are TGTGCCAGCAGCTCCGGGGCCTGGGGGGAGGTTCAGCCCCAGCATTTT.

This sequence joins TRBV20-1 and TRBJ1-4; D call uncertain. This CDR3 has 16 amino acids. The germline V gene has CDR1 DFQATT and CDR2 SNEGSKA (reference sequence). The V and J ends lost 0 bases and 7 bases respectively, with 18 bases between them. The CDR3 reads CSARDQGRRTGEKLFF. The DNA for the CDR3 is TGCAGTGCTAGAGATCAAGGTCGGCGAACTGGTGAAAAACTGTTTTTT.

This clonotype has at least ten counts. The chain carries TRBV20-1 and TRBJ2-5; no definite D call. Trimming removed 3 bases at V and 1 base at J, with 9 bases between. Germline loops: CDR1 DFQATT, CDR2 SNEGSKA (reference sequence). The CDR3 loop spans 13 amino acids. The CDR3 spells CSARRQTQETQYF. CDR3 bases: TGCAGTGCTAGGCGACAAACCCAAGAGACCCAGTACTTC.

There are many counts of this clonotype. This sequence joins TRBV6-2 or TRBV6-3 and TRBJ2-1, with D perhaps matching TRBD1 (6 bases). CDR1 is MNHEY, CDR2 SVGEGT, per germline. CDR3 length equals 16 residues. V dropped 3 bases and J dropped 5 bases, with 17 bases sitting between them. In DNA form, the CDR3 reads TGTGCCAGCAGTTATGCGACGGGACAAGTTAACAATGAGCAGTTCTTC. Translated, it gives CASSYATGQVNNEQFF.

This clonotype was seen at least ten times. The rearrangement links TRBV20-1 to TRBJ2-1; 10 nucleotides align to TRBD1. Germline values: CDR1 DFQATT, CDR2 SNEGSKA (reference sequence). V lost 6 bases to trimming and J lost 7 bases; unmatched junction nucleotides: 12. This CDR3 spans 15 amino acids. Written as DNA, the CDR3 is TGCAGTGCGGAAGACAGGGGGCTTCGAGTAAATGAGCAGTTCTTC. Translated: CSAEDRGLRVNEQFF.

Remarks on this clonotype: A read error may be the cause here, since a much bigger clone is one base away. This chain connects TRBV6-4 to TRBJ1-1, with D unclear. Germline V gene sequence: CDR1 MRHNA, CDR2 SNTAGT. Trimming cost V 7 bases and J 5 bases, with 5 bases left between them. The CDR3 length is 10 residues. The CDR3 nucleotides read TGTGCCAGCAAAGGAACTGAAGCTTTCTTT. This codes for CASKGTEAFF.

The rearrangement uses TRBV7-6 and TRBJ1-5; TRBD1 agrees at 9 bases. V lost 5 bases to trimming and J lost 4 bases; unmatched junction nucleotides: 6. The V gene's germline CDR1 is SGHVS and CDR2 FNYEAQ. The length of the CDR3 is 15 residues. The CDR3 region has the DNA TGTGCCAGCAGCCGGGGGACAGGGAGGAATCAGCCCCAGCATTTT. Encoded protein: CASSRGTGRNQPQHF.

V is TRBV29-1 and J is TRBJ2-4; possible D gene TRBD1, 5 bases. V lost 3 bases and J 8 bases, leaving 14 bases between the germline ends. The germline V gene encodes CDR1 SQVTM and CDR2 ANQGSEA. The CDR3 totals 13 residues. CDR3 sequence: CSVELPGLDIQYF. In DNA form, the CDR3 reads TGCAGCGTTGAGTTGCCAGGGTTAGACATTCAGTACTTC. Supplemented by reference TRBV29-1 and TRBJ2-4, the full variable domain reads SAVISQKPSRDICQRGTSLTIQCQVDSQVTMMFWYRQQPGQSLTLIATANQGSEATYESGFVIDKFPISRPNLTFSTLTVSNMSPEDSSIYLCSVELPGLDIQYFGAGTRLSVL.

At least ten counts were recorded for this clonotype. The chain recombines TRBV7-9 with TRBJ2-7, with D maybe TRBD2 (6 bases). V was trimmed by 7 bases and J by 1 base, leaving 11 bases between them. Germline CDR1 SEHNR, CDR2 FQNEAQ (reference sequence). CDR3 size: 13 residues. The DNA of the CDR3 is TGTGCCAGCACCCTTGGGGGGTCCTACGAGCAGTACTTC. Its translation is CASTLGGSYEQYF.

This clonotype was found many times. V is TRBV3-1 and J is TRBJ2-1, with D tentatively TRBD2 (7 bases). V dropped 0 bases and J dropped 8 bases, with 14 bases sitting between them. This CDR3 has 15 amino acids. Germline CDR1 and CDR2: LGHDT and YNNKEL (reference sequence). This chain's CDR3 is CASSQETGGIYEQFF. CDR3 sequence (DNA): TGTGCCAGCAGCCAAGAGACGGGGGGCATCTATGAGCAGTTCTTC.